The clone carrying this T cell receptor beta chain came up many times. What it binds is not known. The TCR beta profiling, which covered VDJ combination and CDR3 sequence, was carried out using genomic DNA as the template. Via MiXCR, TCRdb re-called the reads, giving one row per CDR3 protein. The sample lists some 170,000 distinct CDR3 sequences; around 48% were seen once. Germline V gene data show CDR1 as DFQATT and CDR2 as SNEGSKA (reference sequence). With 7 bases removed from V and 5 bases from J, the gap between germline ends came to 12 bases. The CDR3 is 11 amino acids. The sample originates from a study of CD8+CD57+ T cells in acquired aplastic anemia. About the study: Sorted CD4+ plus CD8+ cells gave DNA averaging about 3.2 ug. Study results and caveats: Any difference that existed in CD8+ Simpson's diversity between patients and controls was not significant.

The sequenced patients had an expansion of CD8+CD57+ cells seen by flow cytometry. The rearrangement joins TRBV20-1 to TRBJ2-7; no definite D call. This sequence originates from a human donor with aplastic anemia. Sequenced: sorted CD4+, CD8+, or CD8+CD57+ T cells (not recorded which) from PBMCs. CDR3 in DNA: TGCAGTGGGGCGGTCACGAACGAGCAGTACTTC. This encodes CSGAVTNEQYF.